The rows below give T cell receptor beta chains drawn from one sample of a study of shared clonotypes between healthy human individuals. The assay was immunoSEQ multiplex PCR, and TCRdb's table has in-frame clones only and misses some. The sample yields roughly 1,100,000 clones, 75% seen once. Sequenced input: memory CD4+ T cells sorted from blood. The receptors were sampled from a man aged 18-30 years in good health. CDR3s leave out the opening cysteine and the closing phenylalanine or tryptophan. A D gene is named only where the DNA matches it firmly.

D gene	V gene	J gene	CDR3 protein
-	TRBV6-5	TRBJ1-5	ASRPGTGNRPQH
-	TRBV18	TRBJ2-6	ASSPSLRPSGANVLT
-	TRBV28	TRBJ1-5	ASSTVGQPQH
TRBD2	TRBV10-1	TRBJ2-2	ASPGTSTNTGELF
-	TRBV7-2	TRBJ1-1	ASSLAPLLGDQGTEAF
-	TRBV5-8	TRBJ2-7	ASSLAGPGGEQY
-	TRBV11-2	TRBJ2-7	ASSLGVGSAYEQY
TRBD2	TRBV6-1	TRBJ2-7	ASRSGGFSYEQY
TRBD1	TRBV11-2	TRBJ1-1	ASSSQGAATEAF
-	TRBV29-1	TRBJ2-7	SVAEGYEQY
-	TRBV2	TRBJ1-1	ASSEALRGRNTEAF
TRBD2	TRBV6-5	TRBJ2-2	AIHSGGNTGELF
-	TRBV4-1	TRBJ1-1	ASSQDGDRSKAF
-	TRBV10-2	TRBJ1-5	ASSERTDRPQH
-	TRBV18	TRBJ2-5	ASSPVPETQY
-	TRBV27	TRBJ1-1	ASSPRTRNTEAF
-	TRBV27	TRBJ1-2	ASSLKGGGGGYT
-	TRBV7-2	TRBJ2-2	ASSLVYNTGELF
-	TRBV7-2	TRBJ2-5	ASSLDRVETQY
TRBD1	TRBV5-1	TRBJ1-2	ASSARDRGGYT
-	TRBV18	TRBJ2-7	ASSSGGVESWEQY
-	TRBV30	TRBJ2-1	AWSAYYGAYNEQF
-	TRBV25-1	TRBJ2-2	ASSERELINTGELF
-	TRBV5-1	TRBJ2-7	ASSATGSASYEQY
-	TRBV19	TRBJ1-1	ASSIIKWGFTEAF
-	TRBV2	TRBJ1-5	ASTGSSSNQPQH
-	TRBV2	TRBJ1-1	ASSDAREGTTEAF
TRBD1	TRBV5-1	TRBJ1-6	ASSFEGQINSPLH
-	TRBV5-1	TRBJ2-3	ASSSQGRGTDTQY
-	TRBV11-2	TRBJ2-1	ASSSGANMRGEQF
-	TRBV6-6	TRBJ2-3	ASSYSSRSNTDTQY
TRBD2	TRBV11-3	TRBJ2-3	ASSFEGLASRDTQY
TRBD1	TRBV10-3	TRBJ1-5	AISEGGTGSHQPQH
TRBD1	TRBV6-6	TRBJ1-2	ASSYDGQDYGYT
-	TRBV6-5	TRBJ1-6	ASSYRGDSPLH
-	TRBV5-1	TRBJ1-1	ASSLGASFPTEAF
-	TRBV27	-	ASSPRRGGYEQY
-	TRBV28	TRBJ1-2	ASSLSGPYGYT
TRBD1	TRBV7-2	TRBJ2-7	ASSFNRGLSVRSSYEQY
-	TRBV19	TRBJ1-2	ASSRTAANYGYT
-	TRBV7-9	TRBJ2-7	ASSPDSKQY
TRBD2	TRBV7-7	TRBJ2-1	ASSLGTSDINEQF
TRBD1	TRBV5-1	TRBJ2-2	ASSSGQVDTGELF